The 27 T cell receptor beta chains below were found in one sample sequenced in a study of response to subunit inactivated influenza vaccine. TCRdb used MiXCR to reprocess the RT-PCR reads, holding one entry per CDR3 protein. The profile shows around 200,000 distinct CDR3 sequences, nearly 9.5% of them singletons. The sample here was non-naive T cells sorted from PBMCs, taken on the day of vaccination. These receptors originate from a man aged 50-59 years who received an inactivated influenza vaccine.

V and J are TRBV6-5 and TRBJ2-1, with TRBD2 matching over 11 bases. With 2 bases clipped from V and 9 bases from J, the junction kept 9 bases outside the gene matches. CDR1 and CDR2 (germline): MNHEY, SVGAGI. The CDR3 is 16 amino acids. The CDR3 protein is CASSYDGLAGGSEQFF. Written as DNA, the CDR3 is TGTGCCAGCAGTTACGACGGTCTAGCGGGAGGCAGTGAGCAGTTCTTC.

This rearrangement joins TRBV29-1 to TRBJ2-5, with 12 bases aligning to TRBD2. The CDR3 consists of 17 residues. Trimming cost V 3 bases and J 4 bases; bases outside gene matches: 12. Germline V CDR1 and CDR2: SQVTM, ANQGSEA. CDR3 in amino acids: CSVDGASGGAIRETQYF. In DNA form, the CDR3 reads TGCAGCGTTGACGGGGCTAGCGGGGGGGCGATTCGAGAGACCCAGTACTTC.

The rearrangement uses TRBV21-1 and TRBJ2-1; the table's D call, TRBD2, was not checked against the DNA. TRBV21-1 is a known pseudogene. This CDR3 region has 13 residues. The CDR3: CASSLAGINEQFF. CDR3 sequence (DNA): TGTGCCAGCAGTCTAGCGGGAATCAATGAGCAGTTCTTC.

By share, this clonotype counts as medium-sized. The rearrangement uses TRBV12-3 or TRBV12-4 and TRBJ1-2, with D possibly matching TRBD1 (5 bases). V shed 4 bases and J shed 7 bases, with 10 bases lying between them. The CDR3 contains 12 residues. The chain's CDR3 is CASSSQVIGYTF. CDR3 DNA: TGTGCCAGCAGTTCACAGGTTATTGGCTACACCTTC.

This clonotype was counted a single time. Relative to the germline gene, one junction end is altered; a read error may explain this. This chain uses TRBV20-1 with TRBJ2-7; D gene uncertain. CDR1 and CDR2 (germline): DFQATT, SNEGSKA (reference sequence). CDR3 length: 13 residues. CDR3 sequence: CSGQSRIGYKQYF. The CDR3 region has the DNA TGCAGTGGCCAGTCTAGGATCGGCTACAAGCAGTACTTC.

This clonotype was recorded a few times. The J gene is TRBJ2-3, the V gene TRBV5-4; the D gene could be TRBD1 or TRBD2 (6 bases each). The CDR3 is 14 amino acids. Deletions cut 4 bases from V and 3 bases from J, with 12 bases between. Germline loops: CDR1 SGHNT, CDR2 YYREEE (reference sequence). The CDR3 loop is CASSERGRTDTQYF. The CDR3 nucleotides read TGTGCCAGCAGCGAAAGGGGGAGGACAGATACGCAGTATTTT. Full variable domain (outside the CDR3, taken from reference TRBV5-4 and TRBJ2-3): ETGVTQSPTHLIKTRGQQVTLRCSSQSGHNTVSWYQQALGQGPQFIFQYYREEENGRGNFPPRFSGLQFPNYSSELNVNALELDDSALYLCASSERGRTDTQYFGPGTRLTVL.

This clonotype occurred a few times. Germline is not matched at one junction end, which may reflect a read error. V and J are TRBV20-1 and TRBJ1-1, with D perhaps matching TRBD1 (5 bases). Germline CDR1 DFQATT, CDR2 SNEGSKA (reference sequence). The CDR3 runs 17 residues. The chain's CDR3 is CCARDSRRGRGYTEAFF. The CDR3, as DNA: TGCTGTGCTAGAGATTCTAGAAGGGGCAGAGGGTACACTGAAGCTTTCTTT.

Only a few counts were recorded for this clonotype. CDR3 bases: TGCAGTGTCACACCACCAACAGGGTTCAATCAGCCCCAGCATTTT. Protein product: CSVTPPTGFNQPQHF. This rearrangement joins TRBV20-1 to TRBJ1-5; weak D call: TRBD1 (6 bases). Trimming cost V 7 bases and J 3 bases, with 19 bases left between them. CDR1 DFQATT and CDR2 SNEGSKA come from the germline V gene (reference sequence). CDR3 size: 15 residues.

The rearrangement joins TRBV7-2 to TRBJ2-1; D could derive from TRBD1 or TRBD2 (5 bases each). The CDR3 spans 11 residues. Trimming pared 5 bases from V and 11 bases from J, leaving 10 bases between. The germline V gene encodes CDR1 SGHTA and CDR2 FQGNSA. Here the CDR3 reads CASSLRDQQFF. CDR3 DNA sequence: TGTGCCAGCAGCCTTCGGGACCAGCAGTTCTTC.

This clonotype was seen at least ten times. This chain uses TRBV15 with TRBJ2-2; D is unclear. Looked up from germline, CDR1 is LNHNV and CDR2 is YYDKDF (reference sequence). The CDR3 is 13 residues long. V lost 0 bases, J lost 7 bases, and 6 bases lay in between. The CDR3 DNA sequence: TGTGCCACCAGCAGAGACAACCTCGGGGAGCTGTTTTTT. It encodes CATSRDNLGELFF. Looking up the rest from reference TRBV15 and TRBJ2-2 gives the full variable domain: DAMVIQNPRYQVTQFGKPVTLSCSQTLNHNVMYWYQQKSSQAPKLLFHYYDKDFNNEADTPDNFQSRRPNTSFCFLDIRSPGLGDTAMYLCATSRDNLGELFFGEGSRLTVL.

With regard to this clonotype: A single base separates this from a much larger clone, so it may be a read error. J is TRBJ1-1 and V is TRBV24-1; no definite D call. Germline V gene data show CDR1 as KGHDR and CDR2 as SFDVKD. There are 12 residues in the CDR3. The V end was cut by 0 bases, the J end by 3 bases, with 1 base between. CDR3 in DNA: TGTGCCACCAGTGATTTGGACACTGAAGCTTTCTTT. This sequence encodes CATSDLDTEAFF.

This clonotype was observed many times. The V call is TRBV5-1, the J call TRBJ2-7; maybe TRBD1 (5 bases). Per germline, CDR1 SGHRS and CDR2 YFSETQ. The CDR3 is made up of 14 amino acids. The ends were cut back, 4 bases at V and 3 bases at J, with 14 bases in the middle. The CDR3 DNA is TGCGCCAGCAGCCGAGAGGCCAGGGACTACGAGCAGTACTTC. Translation gives CASSREARDYEQYF.

This clonotype appeared a few times. The J gene is TRBJ2-1, the V gene TRBV6-5, with D perhaps assigned TRBD1 or TRBD2 (5 bases each). The CDR3 spans 18 residues. Germline V gene lookup returns CDR1 MNHEY and CDR2 SVGAGI. Trimming cost V 2 bases and J 1 base, with 18 bases left between them. Here the CDR3 reads CASSYDRDEPGSYNEQFF. For the CDR3, the DNA is TGTGCCAGCAGTTACGACAGAGACGAGCCGGGGTCCTACAATGAGCAGTTCTTC.

This clonotype has a handful of counts. This chain uses TRBV19 with TRBJ1-5; possible D gene TRBD1, 5 bases. The CDR3 contains 16 residues. V was trimmed by 1 base and J by 4 bases, leaving 14 bases between them. Germline-derived CDR1 and CDR2 are LNHDA and SQIVND (reference sequence). The CDR3 nucleotides read TGTGCCAGTAGTATAGTTCAGGGTGCGGGGAATCAGCCCCAGCATTTT. Translating it yields CASSIVQGAGNQPQHF.

This clonotype has ten or more counts. The chain has TRBV24-1 and TRBJ2-3; 7 bases map to TRBD2. The V gene end was trimmed by 8 bases and the J gene end by 2 bases; junction bases not matched to a gene: 3. CDR3 size: 13 residues. CDR1 KGHDR and CDR2 SFDVKD come from the germline V gene. CDR3 coding DNA: TGTGCCACCAAAGCGGGGAACACAGATACGCAGTATTTT. Its protein product is CATKAGNTDTQYF.

This clonotype was recorded many times. The chain has TRBV5-1 and TRBJ2-1; D is possibly TRBD1 (5 bases). The V and J ends lost 0 bases and 7 bases respectively, with 20 bases between them. Germline CDR1 is SGHRS and CDR2 is YFSETQ. The CDR3 spans 17 residues. In nucleotides, the CDR3 is TGCGCCAGCAGCTTGGGGGGATTCCCCCAGGGTCCGAATGAGCAGTTCTTC. It codes for CASSLGGFPQGPNEQFF.

In this sample, this clonotype turned up a few times. The chain has TRBV6-1 and TRBJ1-5, with D hard to call. This CDR3 has 13 amino acids. Germline values: CDR1 MNHNS, CDR2 SASEGT. V gave up 0 bases and J gave up 7 bases, with 7 bases separating them. The CDR3 is CASSEARGQPQHF. The CDR3 region has the DNA TGTGCCAGCAGTGAAGCGCGGGGACAGCCCCAGCATTTT.

This clonotype has a handful of counts. J is TRBJ2-4 and V is TRBV7-2; D is possibly TRBD1 or TRBD2 (6 bases each). The CDR3 is 17 amino acids. Trimming removed 1 base at V and 0 bases at J, with 13 bases between. Germline V lookup: CDR1 SGHTA, CDR2 FQGNSA. CDR3 bases: TGTGCCAGCAGCTTAGTGGTGGGGGGCCTAGCCAAAAACATTCAGTACTTC. Translation: CASSLVVGGLAKNIQYF.

This clonotype was observed at least ten times. The J gene is TRBJ2-3, the V gene TRBV6-4; D is ambiguous. The germline V gene encodes CDR1 MRHNA and CDR2 SNTAGT. Trimming stripped 6 bases from V and 2 bases from J, with 12 bases between. This CDR3 spans 14 amino acids. The CDR3 reads CASSPRPSTDTQYF. The CDR3 nucleotides are TGTGCCAGCAGCCCCCGTCCGTCCACAGATACGCAGTATTTT.

The V call is TRBV20-1, the J call TRBJ2-5; 7 nucleotides align to TRBD2. Losses at the gene ends were 5 bases for V and 7 bases for J; bases not matched to a gene: 13. Germline CDR1 and CDR2: DFQATT and SNEGSKA (reference sequence). The CDR3 contains 14 residues. CDR3 loop: CSAHIAGDRATQYF. For the CDR3, the DNA is TGCAGTGCTCATATCGCGGGGGATAGGGCGACCCAGTACTTC.

The V gene is TRBV20-1, the J gene TRBJ2-3; either TRBD1 or TRBD2 may supply D (5 bases each). This CDR3 comprises 13 residues. Per germline, CDR1 DFQATT and CDR2 SNEGSKA (reference sequence). DNA of the CDR3: TGCGGTGAGCTCGGGGACGCCCCAGATACGCAGTATTTT. Translating gives CGELGDAPDTQYF.

The chain is built from TRBV7-9 and TRBJ2-7; 7 bases line up with TRBD1. V dropped 1 base and J dropped 2; count of bases not matched to a gene: 5. Germline assignment: CDR1 SEHNR and CDR2 FQNEAQ (reference sequence). This CDR3 has 15 residues. The CDR3 region has the DNA TGTGCCAGCAGCTTAGGGGGGACAGCTACCTACGAGCAGTACTTC. Its protein is CASSLGGTATYEQYF.

The V call is TRBV20-1, the J call TRBJ2-1; 9 bases map to TRBD2. Germline V gene sequence: CDR1 DFQATT, CDR2 SNEGSKA (reference sequence). The V segment lost 0 bases and the J segment 10 bases; nucleotides outside the gene matches: 10. The CDR3 loop spans 15 amino acids. The CDR3 coding sequence is TGCAGTGCTAGAGATGTTTCTAGCGGGAAGGGGGAGCAGTTCTTC. It translates to CSARDVSSGKGEQFF.

In its sample, this clonotype was seen many times. The V and J genes are TRBV7-2 and TRBJ1-5; D is unresolved. The CDR3 covers 14 residues. Germline V gene data show CDR1 as SGHTA and CDR2 as FQGNSA. Between the trimmed V and J ends, which lost 5 bases and 6 bases, there was a span of 14 bases. DNA for the CDR3: TGTGCCAGCAGCCCAGCCTGGGCAGGTCAGCCCCAGCATTTT. Translated: CASSPAWAGQPQHF.

There are a few counts of this clonotype. The J gene is TRBJ1-3, the V gene TRBV4-1; D gene ambiguous. This CDR3 region has 15 residues. Germline values: CDR1 MGHRA, CDR2 YSYEKL. Trimming cost V 0 bases and J 0 bases, with 6 bases left between them. Here the CDR3 DNA reads TGCGCCAGCAGCCAAGAGGCCCACTCTGGAAACACCATATATTTT. It specifies CASSQEAHSGNTIYF.

This clonotype was seen a handful of times. The chain joins TRBV20-1 to TRBJ1-4; 9 bases match TRBD1. This CDR3 region has 12 residues. V dropped 6 bases and J dropped 7; count of bases not matched to a gene: 3. CDR1 and CDR2 from the germline V gene are DFQATT and SNEGSKA (reference sequence). The CDR3 loop reads CSAMDRGEKLFF. CDR3 sequence (DNA): TGCAGTGCAATGGACAGGGGTGAAAAACTGTTTTTT.

This clonotype was observed a handful of times. The chain uses TRBV27 and TRBJ1-2, with 7 bases matching TRBD1. V shed 4 bases and J 3 bases; nucleotides not matched to a gene: 5. In germline, CDR1 is MNHEY, CDR2 SMNVEV (reference sequence). The CDR3 extends over 14 amino acids. CDR3 coding DNA: TGTGCCAGCAGTTCCCGACAGGGCTACTATGGCTACACCTTC. Encoded protein: CASSSRQGYYGYTF.